The 10 T cell receptor beta chains given below trace back to one sample, sequenced in a study of beta chain features in type 1 diabetes. The sequenced template was cDNA made from the entire isolated RNA. The method was immunoSEQ multiplex PCR; TCRdb's version includes in-frame clones alone and lacks a portion of them. This sample has some 350,000 clones; less than 15% occur once, and the top ten carry 0.013% to 0.015%. General observations from the study: Type 1 diabetes patients had moderately but significantly shorter TCRB CDR3s in all four CD4+ subsets.

These receptors have no known antigen. Material for sequencing was naive CD4+ T cells from blood. The receptors originated from a woman younger than 35 with type 1 diabetes.

For this clone: The sample holds other DNA sequences that translate to the same CDR3. J is TRBJ2-5 and V is TRBV7-9; tentative D call: TRBD2 (6 bases). Trimming left V 2 bases short and J 2 bases short, with 9 bases between. CDR3 length: 14 amino acids. Germline lookup yields CDR1 SEHNR and CDR2 FQNEAQ (reference sequence). CDR3: CASSLRLDQETQYF. The CDR3 DNA follows: TGTGCCAGCAGCTTAAGACTAGATCAAGAGACCCAGTACTTC.

The rearrangement uses TRBV5-1 and TRBJ2-3, with 13 bases matching TRBD2. Germline-derived CDR1 and CDR2 are SGHRS and YFSETQ. This CDR3 comprises 22 residues. With V trimmed by 4 bases and J by 4 bases, 24 bases remained unmatched. The CDR3 coding sequence is TGCGCCAGCAGCCTACGAGGAACTGGGACAACGGGACTAGCGGGAATGGCAGATACGCAGTATTTT. This translates into CASSLRGTGTTGLAGMADTQYF.

This clone was counted only a few times. This chain joins TRBV10-3 and TRBJ1-3, with 8 bases fitting TRBD1. Looked up from germline, CDR1 is ENHRY and CDR2 is SYGVKD. V trimming: 0 bases; J trimming: 2 bases; junction bases outside the gene matches: 3. The CDR3 contains 16 residues. The CDR3 DNA is TGTGCCATCAGTGAGTCAGCGACAGGGGCTGGAAACACCATATATTTT. Translating gives CAISESATGAGNTIYF.

The V call is TRBV11-2, the J call TRBJ2-1; 8 nucleotides agree with TRBD2. This CDR3 is built from 18 residues. CDR1 is SGHAT and CDR2 is FQNNGV in the germline V gene. Germline trimming cut 1 base from V and 7 bases from J; bases unmatched to any gene: 15. The CDR3 DNA is TGTGCCAGCAGCTTAGTCCCCCGCGGGAGGCCGCAGCGGAATGAGCAGTTCTTC. Its protein is CASSLVPRGRPQRNEQFF.

This rearrangement joins TRBV28 to TRBJ2-7; D may be TRBD1 (6 bases). In germline, CDR1 is MDHEN, CDR2 SYDVKM. Trimming left V 7 bases short and J 2 bases short, with 12 bases between. The CDR3 is made up of 13 amino acids. This CDR3 is CASTPGTPYEQYF. CDR3 nucleotide sequence: TGTGCCAGCACCCCCGGGACACCCTACGAGCAGTACTTC.

This clone has more than one count but fewer than ten. The V and J genes are TRBV5-1 and TRBJ2-7; 12 positions match TRBD1. CDR1 SGHRS and CDR2 YFSETQ come from the germline V gene. This CDR3 comprises 15 residues. V lost 2 bases to trimming and J lost 4 bases; unmatched junction nucleotides: 4. The CDR3 spells CASSFRDRGQYEQYV. CDR3 sequence (DNA): TGCGCCAGCAGCTTCCGGGACAGGGGGCAGTACGAGCAGTACGTC.

CDR3 amino acids: CAWSVLDRLGLTLAKNIQYF. The CDR3, as DNA: TGTGCCTGGAGTGTACTCGACAGGCTTGGGCTGACCTTAGCCAAAAACATTCAGTACTTC. The chain carries TRBV30 and TRBJ2-4; D possibly corresponds to TRBD1 (6 bases). CDR3 length: 20 residues. The V gene's germline CDR1 is GTSNPN and CDR2 SVGIG (reference sequence). V was trimmed by 0 bases and J by 0 bases, leaving 24 bases between them.

The gene calls are TRBV7-9 and TRBJ2-1, with TRBD2 matching 12 bases. The CDR3 has 16 amino acids. Germline trimming cut 5 bases from V and 3 bases from J; bases unmatched to any gene: 5. Germline-derived CDR1 and CDR2 are SEHNR and FQNEAQ (reference sequence). The CDR3 is CASSPTSGSRYNEQFF. Written as DNA, the CDR3 is TGTGCCAGCAGCCCGACTAGCGGGAGCCGCTACAATGAGCAGTTCTTC. Full variable domain (missing parts from reference TRBV7-9 and TRBJ2-1): DTGVSQNPRHKITKRGQNVTFRCDPISEHNRLYWYRQTLGQGPEFLTYFQNEAQLEKSRLLSDRFSAERPKGSFSTLEIQRTEQGDSAMYLCASSPTSGSRYNEQFFGPGTRLTVL.

This sequence joins TRBV28 and TRBJ1-5; D unresolved. Looked up from germline, CDR1 is MDHEN and CDR2 is SYDVKM. This CDR3 has 14 amino acids. Trimming took off 3 bases at V and 5 bases at J, with 11 bases between the two ends. CDR3 amino acids: CASSFRVKDQPQHF. Here the CDR3 DNA reads TGTGCCAGCAGTTTTCGGGTTAAGGATCAGCCCCAGCATTTT.

This sequence joins TRBV9 and TRBJ2-1; D is unclear. V lost 0 bases to trimming and J lost 12 bases, with 19 bases between them. This CDR3 contains 15 residues. Per the germline V gene, CDR1 is SGDLS and CDR2 is YYNGEE. CDR3 nucleotides: TGTGCCAGCAGCGTAGACAGCTCCGGCCTCGGTGGGCAGTTCTTC. Protein sequence: CASSVDSSGLGGQFF.